The 6 T cell receptor beta chains below all came from one sample that was sequenced in a study of blood T cell repertoires in COVID-19. Assay: immunoSEQ multiplex PCR; the TCRdb copy retains only in-frame clones and omits some. The sample has about 120,000 clones, about three quarters seen once. The sequenced material came from peripheral blood. These receptors were taken from a human donor with acute or convalescent COVID-19. The donor label of this sample is uncertain.

This chain joins TRBV5-1 and TRBJ2-5; 10 bases are shared with TRBD1. The CDR3 totals 15 residues. The germline gives CDR1 SGHRS, CDR2 YFSETQ. V lost 5 bases, J lost 2 bases, and 6 bases stayed unmatched. The CDR3 sequence is CASRRQGAGQETQYF. The CDR3 DNA sequence: TGCGCCAGCAGACGACAGGGGGCGGGGCAAGAGACCCAGTACTTC. The full variable domain, its missing parts supplied by reference TRBV5-1 and TRBJ2-5, is KAGVTQTPRYLIKTRGQQVTLSCSPISGHRSVSWYQQTPGQGLQFLFEYFSETQRNKGNFPGRFSGRQFSNSRSEMNVSTLELGDSALYLCASRRQGAGQETQYFGPGTRLLVL.

The chain uses TRBV15 and TRBJ2-2; a weak D match, TRBD1 (5 bases). Trimming pared 0 bases from V and 5 bases from J, leaving 7 bases between. Germline V gene lookup returns CDR1 LNHNV and CDR2 YYDKDF (reference sequence). CDR3 length equals 14 residues. The CDR3 DNA is TGTGCCACCAGCAGAGACAGGGAAACCGGGGAGCTGTTTTTT. It specifies CATSRDRETGELFF.

The gene calls are TRBV3-1 (or the pseudogene TRBV3-2) and TRBJ2-7; the match to TRBD2 covers 13 bases. CDR1 and CDR2 (germline): LGHDT, YNNKEL (reference sequence). The CDR3 is 16 residues long. The trim removed 1 base at V and 6 bases at J, leaving 6 bases unmatched. The chain's CDR3 is CASSQATSGGAAEQYF. In nucleotides, the CDR3 is TGTGCCAGCAGCCAAGCCACTAGCGGGGGGGCCGCCGAGCAGTACTTC.

V usage is TRBV30 and J usage is TRBJ2-1; perhaps TRBD2 as D (5 bases). The germline V and J ends were trimmed by 1 base and 9 bases, with 10 bases remaining between them. The CDR3 covers 12 residues. Germline V gene sequence: CDR1 GTSNPN, CDR2 SVGIG (reference sequence). CDR3 coding DNA: TGTGCCTGGAGTGCAAGTGGGAGTGAGCAGTTCTTC. Residues: CAWSASGSEQFF.

The chain carries TRBV21-1 and TRBJ1-3. TRBV21-1 is designated a pseudogene. The CDR3 sequence is 17 residues long. The CDR3 sequence: CASSKPRRGGPGNTIYF. DNA for the CDR3: TGTGCCAGCAGCAAGCCACGCCGGGGTGGACCTGGAAACACCATATATTTT.

This rearrangement joins TRBV13 to TRBJ1-5; D remains ambiguous. V was clipped by 0 bases and J by 0 bases, with 6 bases between them. This CDR3 spans 15 amino acids. Germline CDR1 reads PRHDT; CDR2 reads FYEKMQ (reference sequence). Here the CDR3 reads CASSLGRNSNQPQHF. In DNA, the CDR3 is TGTGCCAGCAGCTTAGGGAGAAATAGCAATCAGCCCCAGCATTTT.